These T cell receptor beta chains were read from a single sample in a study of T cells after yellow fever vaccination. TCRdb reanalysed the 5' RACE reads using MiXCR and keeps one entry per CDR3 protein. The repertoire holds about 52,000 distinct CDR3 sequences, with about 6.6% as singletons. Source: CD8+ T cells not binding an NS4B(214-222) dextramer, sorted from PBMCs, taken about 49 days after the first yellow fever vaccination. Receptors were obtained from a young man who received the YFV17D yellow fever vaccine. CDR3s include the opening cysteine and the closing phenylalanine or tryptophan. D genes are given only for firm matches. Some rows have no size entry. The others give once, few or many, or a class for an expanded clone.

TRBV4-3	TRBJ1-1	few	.	TGCGCCAGCAGCCAAGTCCACCCCAGGGCAGCGAACACTGAAGCTTTCTTT	CASSQVHPRAANTEAFF
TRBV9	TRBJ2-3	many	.	TGTGCCAGCAGCGTAGTTAGCACAGATACGCAGTATTTT	CASSVVSTDTQYF
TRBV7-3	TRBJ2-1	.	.	TGTGCCAGCAGCTTAGCCCTTTACAATGAGCAGTTCTTC	CASSLALYNEQFF
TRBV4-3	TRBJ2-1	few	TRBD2	TGCGCCAGCAGCCACTCTAATCTCGCAACGGGGGGGCCGAGTGAGCAGTTCTTC	CASSHSNLATGGPSEQFF
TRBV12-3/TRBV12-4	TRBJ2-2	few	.	TGTGCCAGCAGTCCCTCAGGGGGGGAGATCAACACCGGGGAGCTGTTTTTT	CASSPSGGEINTGELFF
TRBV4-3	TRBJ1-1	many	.	TGCGCCAGCAGCCCAGGGCCAGCTAACACTGAAGCTTTCTTT	CASSPGPANTEAFF
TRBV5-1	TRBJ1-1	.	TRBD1	TGCGCCAGCAGCCCCAGGGGGGGGGATACTAACACTGAAGCTTTCTTT	CASSPRGGDTNTEAFF
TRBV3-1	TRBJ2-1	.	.	TGTGCCAGCAGCCAAGTTTTCCATGGTAGAGGGCATGAGCAGTTCTTC	CASSQVFHGRGHEQFF
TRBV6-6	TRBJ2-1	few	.	TGTGCCAGCAGTTACTCTTTAGGGAATGAGCAGTTCTTC	CASSYSLGNEQFF
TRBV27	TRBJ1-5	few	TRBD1	TGTGCCAGCAGCCTTGGGACAGGGAAACAGCCCCAGCATTTT	CASSLGTGKQPQHF
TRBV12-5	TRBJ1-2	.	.	TGTGCTAGTGGTTCCCCCAGGGGCTACTATGGCTACACCTTC	CASGSPRGYYGYTF
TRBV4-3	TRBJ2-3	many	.	TGCGCCAGCAGCCAACAAGTGGGAGGTACCCGCGGAACGCAGTATTTT	CASSQQVGGTRGTQYF
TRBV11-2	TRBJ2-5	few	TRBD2	TGTGCCAGCAGCCCTCGGACTAGCGGGGGGGAAGAGACCCAGTACTTC	CASSPRTSGGEETQYF
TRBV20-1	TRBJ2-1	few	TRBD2	TGCAGTGCCAGGCCGACTAGCGGATATGAGCAGTTCTTC	CSARPTSGYEQFF
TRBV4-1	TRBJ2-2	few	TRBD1	TGCGCCAGCAGCCGAATCGGACAGGGAGAGACCGGGGAGCTGTTTTTT	CASSRIGQGETGELFF
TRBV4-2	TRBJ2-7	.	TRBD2	TGTGCCAGCAGCCAAGTTGAACTAGCGGGGGGCCACTACGAGCAGTACTTC	CASSQVELAGGHYEQYF
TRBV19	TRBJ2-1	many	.	TGTGCCAGTAGTGGCGGTTGGCGGAATGAGCAGTTCTTC	CASSGGWRNEQFF
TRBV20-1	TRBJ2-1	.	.	TGCAGTGCTAGCCAAGCGAAAGCCTACAATGAGCAGTTCTTC	CSASQAKAYNEQFF
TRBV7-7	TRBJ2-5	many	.	TGTGCTAGCAGCTTACTAGCCGGCGCCCCACAAGAGACCCAGTACTTC	CASSLLAGAPQETQYF
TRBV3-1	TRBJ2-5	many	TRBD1	TGTGCCAGCAGCCATTCCGGACAGGGCTTCCAAGAGACCCAGTACTTC	CASSHSGQGFQETQYF
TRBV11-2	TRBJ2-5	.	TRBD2	TGTGCCAGCAGCCCCTTCGGGGATAGCGGGGTGGTGACCCAGTACTTC	CASSPFGDSGVVTQYF
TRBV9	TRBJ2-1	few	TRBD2	TGTGCCAGCAGCTCGCCTGATAGCGGGAGCTCCTACAATGAGCAGTTCTTC	CASSSPDSGSSYNEQFF
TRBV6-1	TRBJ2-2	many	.	TGTGCCAGCAGGACCAGGGTCACCGGGGAGCTGTTTTTT	CASRTRVTGELFF
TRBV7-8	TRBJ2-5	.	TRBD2	TGTGCCAGCAGCCCACTAGCGGGGGGGCGGGAGACCCAGTACTTC	CASSPLAGGRETQYF
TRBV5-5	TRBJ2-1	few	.	TGTGCCAGCAGCTTGGCCGGGCGGGAATCCTACAATGAGCAGTTCTTC	CASSLAGRESYNEQFF
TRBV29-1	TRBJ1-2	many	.	TGCAGCGTCCGAACGGGGGCGCGTGGCTACACCTTC	CSVRTGARGYTF
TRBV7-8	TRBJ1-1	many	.	TGTGCCAGCAGCGAAATCGGCTCAGGGCAGAACACTGAAGCTTTCTTT	CASSEIGSGQNTEAFF
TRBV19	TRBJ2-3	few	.	TGTGCCAGTAGGGACGGAGGGGCCAGCACAGATACGCAGTATTTT	CASRDGGASTDTQYF
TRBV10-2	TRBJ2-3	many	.	TGCGCCAGCAGTGACTATAAAGATACGCAGTATTTT	CASSDYKDTQYF
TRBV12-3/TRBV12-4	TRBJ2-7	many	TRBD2	TGTGCCAGCAGTCGCACTAGCGGGGGAGACTACGAGCAGTACTTC	CASSRTSGGDYEQYF
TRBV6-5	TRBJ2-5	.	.	TGTGCCAGCAGTTACTCTTATAGGGGTGGGGAGGAGACCCAGTACTTC	CASSYSYRGGEETQYF
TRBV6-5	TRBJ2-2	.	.	TGTGCCAGCAGTTACTCGCCTAGCACGATCACCGGGGAGCTGTTTTTT	CASSYSPSTITGELFF
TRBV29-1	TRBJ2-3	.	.	TGCAGCGTTGAAGGGGGAGATGACGCAGATACGCAGTATTTT	CSVEGGDDADTQYF
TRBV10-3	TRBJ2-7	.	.	TGTGCCATCAGTGGGACGGCGGGACCGGGTTACGAGCAGTACTTC	CAISGTAGPGYEQYF
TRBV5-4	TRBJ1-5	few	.	TGTGCCAGCAGCACCCAGGGCACGGGCAATCAGCCCCAGCATTTT	CASSTQGTGNQPQHF
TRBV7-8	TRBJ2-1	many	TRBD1	TGTGCCAGCAGACCAGGGACAGGAGTAAACAATGAGCAGTTCTTC	CASRPGTGVNNEQFF
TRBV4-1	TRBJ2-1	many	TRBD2	TGCGCCAGCAGCCCGGCCCCCGGGACTAGGTACAATGAGCAGTTCTTC	CASSPAPGTRYNEQFF
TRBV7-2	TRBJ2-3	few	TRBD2	TGTGCCAGCAGCCGCCGTATGGGGGGGTCGGCAGATACGCAGTATTTT	CASSRRMGGSADTQYF
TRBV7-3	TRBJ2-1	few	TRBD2	TGTGCCAGCAGCCAACTAGCGGGGGGGCTCAATGAGCAGTTCTTC	CASSQLAGGLNEQFF
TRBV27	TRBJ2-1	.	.	TGTGCCAGCAGTCCTACTAGTTACAATGAGCAGTTCTTC	CASSPTSYNEQFF
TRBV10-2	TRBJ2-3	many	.	TGCGCCAGTCGGGCGACAGTTTCAGGCACAGATACGCAGTATTTT	CASRATVSGTDTQYF
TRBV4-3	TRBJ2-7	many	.	TGCGCCAGCAGCCAAGATCGGGGGGCACCCTACGAGCAGTACTTC	CASSQDRGAPYEQYF
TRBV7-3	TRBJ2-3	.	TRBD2	TGTGCCAGCAGCTTATCCAGCGGGGGGGCCAATACGCAGTATTTT	CASSLSSGGANTQYF
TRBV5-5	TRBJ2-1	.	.	TGTGCCAGCAGCTTACCACCCTTAAGCTCCTACAATGAGCAGTTCTTC	CASSLPPLSSYNEQFF
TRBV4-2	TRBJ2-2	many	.	TGTGCCAGCAGCCCTCCGGGGAGCAACCTGAACACCGGGGAGCTGTTTTTT	CASSPPGSNLNTGELFF
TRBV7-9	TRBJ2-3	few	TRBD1	TGTGCCAGCAGCCCCCCTCGGACAGGGGGCACAGATACGCAGTATTTT	CASSPPRTGGTDTQYF
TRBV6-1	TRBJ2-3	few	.	TGTGCCAGCAGTCCGCCGCCCTCGATCACAGATACGCAGTATTTT	CASSPPPSITDTQYF
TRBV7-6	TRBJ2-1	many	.	TGTGCCAGCAGCTTAGACACTTCGGAGGATTTCGGCAACAATGAGCAGTTCTTC	CASSLDTSEDFGNNEQFF